This T cell receptor beta chain was found in a study of blood T cell repertoires in COVID-19. TCRdb's copy holds only in-frame clones and misses some; the assay was immunoSEQ multiplex PCR. The sample yields about 51,000 clones, around 84% seen once. This clone was counted a few times. The CDR3 is 13 residues long. The germline V and J ends were trimmed by 6 bases and 6 bases, with 13 bases remaining between them. Sequenced sample: peripheral blood. This TCR was sampled from an elderly man with active COVID-19. The chain employs TRBV12-3 or TRBV12-4 and TRBJ2-3, with D perhaps TRBD2 (7 bases). CDR3: CASRVGGADTQYF. Here the CDR3 DNA reads TGTGCCAGCAGGGTGGGGGGGGCCGATACGCAGTATTTT.